Listed here are 21 T cell receptor beta chains from one sample, sequenced in a study of T cell repertoires in cytomegalovirus infection. The antigens of these receptors remain unknown. TCRdb called the reads again in MiXCR, with one record for every CDR3 protein. The sample lists hundreds of thousands of distinct CDR3 sequences, roughly 42% occurring once. Sequencing used cultured PBMCs, obtained from culture after CMV antigen stimulation. These receptors came from a human donor in good health (CMV status not recorded). Some clones in this sample may be carry-over from other donors' samples.

The V gene is TRBV7-2, the J gene TRBJ1-6, with 9 bases lining up with TRBD1. Germline-derived CDR1 and CDR2 are SGHTA and FQGNSA. V lost 2 bases, J lost 9 bases, and 2 bases stayed unmatched. CDR3 length: 14 amino acids. CDR3 in DNA: TGTGCCAGCAGCTTAAGGGGACAGGGTTCACCCCTCCACTTT. Translated, it gives CASSLRGQGSPLHF.

The chain uses TRBV9 and TRBJ1-6; no definite D call. The CDR3 extends over 15 amino acids. V was trimmed by 0 bases and J by 5 bases, leaving 9 bases between them. Germline V CDR1 and CDR2: SGDLS, YYNGEE. In nucleotides, the CDR3 is TGTGCCAGCAGCGTAGGCACGGAAAATAATTCACCCCTCCACTTT. Translated: CASSVGTENNSPLHF.

This clonotype was found a few times. V usage is TRBV20-1 and J usage is TRBJ2-3; a weak D match, TRBD2 (6 bases). The CDR3 consists of 15 residues. Germline CDR1 reads DFQATT; CDR2 reads SNEGSKA (reference sequence). Trimming took off 4 bases at V and 6 bases at J, with 20 bases between the two ends. This chain's CDR3 is CSATWASEGSDTQYF. The CDR3 DNA reads TGCAGTGCTACGTGGGCTAGCGAAGGGTCGGATACGCAGTATTTT.

The chain combines TRBV4-1 with TRBJ1-4; unclear D gene. V was trimmed by 4 bases and J by 3 bases, leaving 12 bases between them. The CDR3 sequence is 15 residues long. Germline CDR1 is MGHRA and CDR2 is YSYEKL. For the CDR3, the DNA is TGCGCCAGCAGCCTAGGACGGGGATCTAATGAAAAACTGTTTTTT. Translating it yields CASSLGRGSNEKLFF.

This clonotype has a handful of counts. This chain connects TRBV12-3 or TRBV12-4 to TRBJ1-5; TRBD1 is a possible D gene (6 bases). The CDR3 spans 12 residues. Trimming shortened V by 7 bases and J by 5 bases, and 9 bases separated the two germline ends. CDR3 nucleotide sequence: TGTGCCAGCAATTCAGGGGATCAGCCCCAGCATTTT. This translates into CASNSGDQPQHF.

This clonotype occurred a few times. This chain uses TRBV7-9 with TRBJ2-5; TRBD1 aligns across 9 bases. V lost 5 bases, J lost 4 bases, and 8 bases stayed unmatched. The CDR3 loop spans 15 amino acids. Germline CDR1 is SEHNR and CDR2 is FQNEAQ (reference sequence). CDR3 coding DNA: TGTGCCAGCAGCGACGACAGGGGGAGGGGAGAGACCCAGTACTTC. This translates into CASSDDRGRGETQYF.

This clonotype was seen a handful of times. V usage is TRBV7-2 and J usage is TRBJ2-7; 15 positions match TRBD2. The CDR3 contains 16 residues. Germline V lookup: CDR1 SGHTA, CDR2 FQGNSA. V gave up 4 bases and J gave up 4 bases; unmatched junction bases: 5. The CDR3, as DNA: TGTGCCAGCAGCTATCCAGGACTAGCGGGAGGGTACGAGCAGTACTTC. Translation: CASSYPGLAGGYEQYF.

This clonotype appeared many times. V usage is TRBV7-9 and J usage is TRBJ1-1, with D possibly TRBD1 on 5 matching bases. With 2 bases removed from V and 5 bases from J, the gap between germline ends came to 6 bases. The CDR3 has 12 amino acids. CDR1 SEHNR and CDR2 FQNEAQ come from the germline V gene (reference sequence). The chain's CDR3 is CASSLRGTEAFF. In DNA form, the CDR3 reads TGTGCCAGCAGCTTACGGGGGACTGAAGCTTTCTTT.

This clonotype was seen just once. The CDR3, as DNA: TGTGCCAGCAGTTACGTAACAGGTGGCTACGAAGAGCAGTACTTC. This gives the protein CASSYVTGGYEEQYF. The chain is built from TRBV6-2 or TRBV6-3 and TRBJ2-7, with D perhaps TRBD1 (5 bases). This CDR3 spans 15 amino acids. V lost 2 bases to trimming and J lost 7 bases, with 18 bases between them. Germline CDR1 reads MNHEY; CDR2 reads SVGEGT.

The chain uses TRBV29-1 and TRBJ2-1, with no clear D. With 4 bases removed from V and 9 bases from J, the gap between germline ends came to 7 bases. CDR1 and CDR2 (germline): SQVTM, ANQGSEA. The CDR3 is made up of 10 amino acids. DNA of the CDR3: TGCAGCGTTGGCGTCACTGAGCAGTTCTTC. This encodes CSVGVTEQFF.

V and J are TRBV20-1 and TRBJ1-5, with D unresolved. The CDR3 consists of 17 residues. Germline V gene data show CDR1 as DFQATT and CDR2 as SNEGSKA (reference sequence). V lost 0 bases to trimming and J lost 1 base, with 16 bases between them. The CDR3 spells CSARDRTQSRSNQPQHF. The CDR3 DNA sequence: TGCAGTGCTAGAGATCGGACTCAGTCCCGAAGCAATCAGCCCCAGCATTTT.

The V gene is TRBV12-3 or TRBV12-4, the J gene TRBJ1-1; 7 bases are a match to TRBD1. The CDR3 totals 13 residues. Losses at the gene ends were 2 bases for V and 6 bases for J; bases not matched to a gene: 3. CDR3 region: CASSLSQGAEAFF. In nucleotides, the CDR3 is TGTGCCAGCAGTTTATCGCAGGGGGCTGAAGCTTTCTTT.

A few counts support this clonotype. This chain links TRBV6-2 or TRBV6-3 with TRBJ2-3, with a tentative D call TRBD2 (6 bases). The CDR3 is 14 amino acids. Germline V gene data show CDR1 as MNHEY and CDR2 as SVGEGT. Trimming took off 6 bases at V and 2 bases at J, with 12 bases between the two ends. In nucleotides, the CDR3 is TGTGCCAGCAGCCACCGGACTATCACAGATACGCAGTATTTT. This gives the protein CASSHRTITDTQYF.

There are a few counts of this clonotype. The CDR3 region has the DNA TGTGCCACCAGTGAAAGAGGGGGACTAGGCCTCAGGACCCAGTACTTC. Encoded protein: CATSERGGLGLRTQYF. The chain links TRBV24-1 to TRBJ2-5; 8 bases are shared with TRBD2. CDR1 is KGHDR, CDR2 SFDVKD, per germline. There are 16 residues in the CDR3. V gave up 4 bases and J gave up 7 bases; unmatched junction bases: 13.

V usage is TRBV12-3 or TRBV12-4 and J usage is TRBJ2-1; D remains unclear. This CDR3 is built from 15 residues. The germline V and J ends were trimmed by 3 bases and 3 bases, with 12 bases remaining between them. CDR3 loop: CASSLAPKNYNEQFF. The CDR3 nucleotides are TGTGCCAGCAGTTTGGCCCCCAAGAACTACAATGAGCAGTTCTTC.

This chain connects TRBV27 to TRBJ2-7; TRBD1 agrees at 8 bases. The ends lost 3 bases at V and 6 bases at J; junction bases unmatched: 4. Germline CDR1 and CDR2: MNHEY and SMNVEV (reference sequence). There are 13 residues in the CDR3. The CDR3 reads CASSFVRGPEQYF. Written as DNA, the CDR3 is TGTGCCAGCAGTTTTGTCAGGGGGCCCGAGCAGTACTTC.

This clonotype was seen ten or more times. This sequence joins TRBV7-2 and TRBJ1-2; no reliable D call. The ends were cut back, 0 bases at V and 4 bases at J, with 3 bases in the middle. CDR1 SGHTA and CDR2 FQGNSA come from the germline V gene. CDR3 size: 12 residues. The CDR3 DNA reads as TGTGCCAGCAGCTTAGCGATCTATGGCTACACCTTC. Protein product: CASSLAIYGYTF.

About this clonotype: Compared with germline, one end of the junction differs, possibly owing to a read error. The CDR3 nucleotides are TGTGCCAGCAGCTTAGACCCCGGGGAGGGTTATAAATCACCCCTCCACTTT. It translates to CASSLDPGEGYKSPLHF. The rearrangement links TRBV7-4 to TRBJ1-6; D uncertain. The CDR3 totals 17 residues. From germline, CDR1 is SGHVT and CDR2 SQSDAQ.

This chain uses TRBV7-2 with TRBJ2-3, with TRBD1 as a possible D gene (5 bases). Per germline, CDR1 SGHTA and CDR2 FQGNSA. V gave up 1 base and J gave up 6 bases, with 11 bases separating them. This CDR3 has 14 residues. CDR3 sequence: CASSLGGDFDTQYF. The CDR3 coding sequence is TGTGCCAGCAGCTTAGGGGGCGACTTTGATACGCAGTATTTT. Full variable domain (outside the CDR3, taken from reference TRBV7-2 and TRBJ2-3): GAGVSQSPSNKVTEKGKDVELRCDPISGHTALYWYRQSLGQGLEFLIYFQGNSAPDKSGLPSDRFSAERTGGSVSTLTIQRTQQEDSAVYLCASSLGGDFDTQYFGPGTRLTVL.

There are a few counts of this clonotype. This chain uses TRBV7-8 with TRBJ2-7; D may be TRBD2 (5 bases). Germline CDR1 is SGHVS and CDR2 is FQNEAQ. The CDR3 has 14 amino acids. V was clipped by 5 bases and J by 3 bases, with 14 bases between them. CDR3 amino acids: CASSGLGIGYEQYF. As DNA, the CDR3 is TGTGCCAGCAGCGGCCTCGGGATTGGCTACGAGCAGTACTTC.

This clonotype is a singleton in its sample. The V gene is TRBV11-2, the J gene TRBJ1-6; 7 bases match TRBD1. V was pared by 4 bases and J by 5 bases, with 5 bases of the junction left unmatched. CDR3 size: 15 residues. Germline values: CDR1 SGHAT, CDR2 FQNNGV. The DNA of the CDR3 is TGTGCCAGCAGCTACAGGGGCTGGGATAATTCACCCCTCCACTTT. Translation gives CASSYRGWDNSPLHF.